Listed below are T cell receptor beta chains from one sample, sequenced in a study of Tregs in tolerant kidney transplant recipients. Assay: immunoSEQ multiplex PCR; the TCRdb copy retains only in-frame clones and omits some. This sample carries around 75,000 clones, 85% to 90% of them seen once, and the ten largest clones take about 0.36%. This material consisted of CD4+ T cells from blood, taken before the transplant. Receptors were obtained from a human donor who received a combined kidney and bone marrow transplant. Both conserved end residues are part of each CDR3. D genes are given only for firm matches. Only part of the rows carry a size: once, few, many, or a class if the clone is expanded.

clone_size: .; j_call: TRBJ1-1; v_call: TRBV5-1; d_call: .; cdr3_nt: TGCGCCAGCAGCTTGTTGCAGGACACTGAAGCTTTCTTT; cdr3_aa: CASSLLQDTEAFF
clone_size: once; j_call: TRBJ1-1; v_call: TRBV28; d_call: TRBD1; cdr3_nt: TGTGCCACCGGGACAGTAAGCACTGAAGCTTTCTTT; cdr3_aa: CATGTVSTEAFF
clone_size: .; j_call: TRBJ2-3; v_call: TRBV4-1; d_call: .; cdr3_nt: TGCGCCAGCAGCCGGGGACTCATTAGCACAGATACGCAGTATTTT; cdr3_aa: CASSRGLISTDTQYF
clone_size: .; j_call: TRBJ2-3; v_call: TRBV9; d_call: .; cdr3_nt: TGTGCCAGCAGCGCACAGCAGCCAACGCAGTATTTT; cdr3_aa: CASSAQQPTQYF
clone_size: .; j_call: TRBJ2-3; v_call: TRBV23-1; d_call: .; cdr3_nt: TGCGCCAGCAGTCAATCCAGGGGAACAGATACGCAGTATTTT; cdr3_aa: CASSQSRGTDTQYF
clone_size: .; j_call: TRBJ2-1; v_call: TRBV9; d_call: .; cdr3_nt: TGTGCCAGCAGCGTCCAGGGAAAGTATAATGAGCAGTTCTTC; cdr3_aa: CASSVQGKYNEQFF
clone_size: once; j_call: TRBJ2-7; v_call: TRBV6-5; d_call: .; cdr3_nt: TGTGCCAGCACAGACACTTTCACCTACGAGCAGTACTTC; cdr3_aa: CASTDTFTYEQYF
clone_size: .; j_call: TRBJ2-1; v_call: TRBV4-3; d_call: TRBD2; cdr3_nt: TGCGCCAGCAGCCTTGGGACTAGCGGTGTCAATGAGCAGTTCTTC; cdr3_aa: CASSLGTSGVNEQFF
clone_size: .; j_call: TRBJ2-7; v_call: TRBV14; d_call: .; cdr3_nt: TGTGCCAGCAGCCAATCTGGGGGGATTGGTTACGAGCAGTACTTC; cdr3_aa: CASSQSGGIGYEQYF
clone_size: .; j_call: TRBJ2-1; v_call: TRBV28; d_call: .; cdr3_nt: TGTGCCAGCAGTTCCCGGCCGGACTGGACCAATGAGCAGTTCTTC; cdr3_aa: CASSSRPDWTNEQFF
clone_size: .; j_call: TRBJ1-2; v_call: TRBV7-2; d_call: .; cdr3_nt: TGTGCCAGCAGCCCCCGGACGGGATCTAACTATGGCTACACCTTC; cdr3_aa: CASSPRTGSNYGYTF
clone_size: .; j_call: TRBJ1-5; v_call: TRBV29-1; d_call: .; cdr3_nt: TGCAGCGTTGAAGATCAGGGTCAGCCCCAGCATTTT; cdr3_aa: CSVEDQGQPQHF
clone_size: .; j_call: TRBJ1-2; v_call: TRBV2; d_call: .; cdr3_nt: TGTGCCAGCGCCTCCGAGGAGGGAGGTTATGGCTACACCTTC; cdr3_aa: CASASEEGGYGYTF
clone_size: .; j_call: TRBJ1-3; v_call: TRBV28; d_call: .; cdr3_nt: TGTGCCAGCAGTTCAGGGGGAAACACCATATATTTT; cdr3_aa: CASSSGGNTIYF
clone_size: .; j_call: TRBJ2-2; v_call: TRBV4-1; d_call: TRBD2; cdr3_nt: TGCGCCAGCAGCCGGATACAGATAGCGGGGTCCACCGGGGAGCTGTTTTTT; cdr3_aa: CASSRIQIAGSTGELFF
clone_size: .; j_call: TRBJ1-4; v_call: TRBV7-9; d_call: TRBD1; cdr3_nt: TGTGCCAGCAGCTTAAGGGACAGTAATGAAAAACTGTTTTTT; cdr3_aa: CASSLRDSNEKLFF
clone_size: once; j_call: TRBJ2-1; v_call: TRBV9; d_call: .; cdr3_nt: TGTGCCAGCAGCGTAGCAGGACAGCCAGCTTACAATGAGCAGTTCTTC; cdr3_aa: CASSVAGQPAYNEQFF
clone_size: .; j_call: TRBJ2-7; v_call: TRBV19; d_call: TRBD2; cdr3_nt: TGTGCCAGTAGTATACTGACTAGCGGGAATTCCTACGAGCAGTACTTC; cdr3_aa: CASSILTSGNSYEQYF
clone_size: .; j_call: TRBJ2-2; v_call: TRBV6-5; d_call: .; cdr3_nt: TGTGCCAGCAGTTACTCGTCCGGGACCGGGGAGCTGTTTTTT; cdr3_aa: CASSYSSGTGELFF
clone_size: .; j_call: TRBJ2-1; v_call: TRBV12-5; d_call: TRBD2; cdr3_nt: TGTGCTAGTGGTTTGGTACGGCCTAGCGGCCTCTACAATGAGCAGTTCTTC; cdr3_aa: CASGLVRPSGLYNEQFF
clone_size: .; j_call: TRBJ2-2; v_call: TRBV7-3; d_call: .; cdr3_nt: TGTGCCAGCAGCCCCACAGTGACGAACACCGGGGAGCTGTTTTTT; cdr3_aa: CASSPTVTNTGELFF
clone_size: .; j_call: TRBJ2-5; v_call: TRBV11-2; d_call: .; cdr3_nt: TGTGCCAGCAGCTCCGGGGAATTCCGAAAAGAGACCCAGTACTTC; cdr3_aa: CASSSGEFRKETQYF
clone_size: .; j_call: TRBJ2-7; v_call: TRBV10-2; d_call: .; cdr3_nt: TGCGCCAGCAGTGAGTACAGTTTATTAGACGAGCAGTACTTC; cdr3_aa: CASSEYSLLDEQYF
clone_size: once; j_call: TRBJ2-7; v_call: TRBV28; d_call: .; cdr3_nt: TGTGCCAGCTCCGATGGGGCAGACCAGCACCACGAGCAGTACTTC; cdr3_aa: CASSDGADQHHEQYF
clone_size: .; j_call: TRBJ2-5; v_call: TRBV5-1; d_call: TRBD1; cdr3_nt: TGCGCCAGCAGCTTGGGAACAGGGGGCGATATCCAAGAGACCCAGTACTTC; cdr3_aa: CASSLGTGGDIQETQYF
clone_size: .; j_call: TRBJ2-1; v_call: TRBV5-1; d_call: TRBD2; cdr3_nt: TGCGCCAGCGGTCCTAGCGGGAGTCCCTACAATGAGCAGTTCTTC; cdr3_aa: CASGPSGSPYNEQFF
clone_size: .; j_call: TRBJ2-3; v_call: TRBV5-1; d_call: TRBD1; cdr3_nt: TGCGCCAGCAGCTCTGTGACAGGGGGGTACACAGATACGCAGTATTTT; cdr3_aa: CASSSVTGGYTDTQYF
clone_size: once; j_call: TRBJ2-7; v_call: TRBV30; d_call: TRBD1; cdr3_nt: TGTGCCTGGAGTATTGGACAGGCCCCGGTGGGCGAGCAGTACTTC; cdr3_aa: CAWSIGQAPVGEQYF
clone_size: .; j_call: TRBJ1-2; v_call: TRBV2; d_call: .; cdr3_nt: TGTGCCAGCACAGAACAGGGAGTGAACTATGGCTACACCTTC; cdr3_aa: CASTEQGVNYGYTF
clone_size: .; j_call: TRBJ2-7; v_call: TRBV11-3; d_call: .; cdr3_nt: TGTGCCAGCAGCTTAGTCGGGTCCTCCTACGAGCAGTACTTC; cdr3_aa: CASSLVGSSYEQYF
clone_size: .; j_call: TRBJ2-2; v_call: TRBV7-3; d_call: .; cdr3_nt: TGTGCCAGCAGCGTGGTCCAGGGGAACACCGGGGAGCTGTTTTTT; cdr3_aa: CASSVVQGNTGELFF
clone_size: once; j_call: TRBJ2-2; v_call: TRBV28; d_call: TRBD2; cdr3_nt: TGTGCCAGCAGGCTTAGCGGGAGAGGACCCGGGGAGCTGTTTTTT; cdr3_aa: CASRLSGRGPGELFF
clone_size: .; j_call: TRBJ2-2; v_call: TRBV5-5; d_call: .; cdr3_nt: TGTGCCAGCAGCAGCGGGACAGGTAGAACCGGGGAGCTGTTTTTT; cdr3_aa: CASSSGTGRTGELFF
clone_size: .; j_call: TRBJ2-7; v_call: TRBV2; d_call: TRBD2; cdr3_nt: TGTGCCATTACGTTAGCGGGATGGTCCTACGAGCAGTACTTC; cdr3_aa: CAITLAGWSYEQYF
clone_size: .; j_call: TRBJ2-3; v_call: TRBV28; d_call: .; cdr3_nt: TGTGCCAGCAGTTTATTGGGGATAGGGGGGGCTCGCAGCACAGATACGCAGTATTTT; cdr3_aa: CASSLLGIGGARSTDTQYF
clone_size: .; j_call: TRBJ1-5; v_call: TRBV28; d_call: .; cdr3_nt: TGTGCCAGCAGTTTAGGAGCGGGAGGCAATCAGCCCCAGCATTTT; cdr3_aa: CASSLGAGGNQPQHF
clone_size: .; j_call: TRBJ2-7; v_call: TRBV11-2; d_call: .; cdr3_nt: TGTGCCAGCAGCCCAGCTGGACTCACCTACGAGCAGTACTTC; cdr3_aa: CASSPAGLTYEQYF
clone_size: .; j_call: TRBJ2-3; v_call: TRBV30; d_call: TRBD2; cdr3_nt: TGTGCCTGGCGTCTAGCGGGAGCTGCTAGGAGCACAGATACGCAGTATTTT; cdr3_aa: CAWRLAGAARSTDTQYF
clone_size: .; j_call: TRBJ2-7; v_call: TRBV19; d_call: .; cdr3_nt: TGTGCCAGTAGTATTGGGGGGGCAAATCTCTACGAGCAGTACTTC; cdr3_aa: CASSIGGANLYEQYF
clone_size: .; j_call: TRBJ2-1; v_call: TRBV7-6; d_call: TRBD2; cdr3_nt: TGTGCCAGCAGCTTGGGACTAGCGGGAGGTCCATACAATGAGCAGTTCTTC; cdr3_aa: CASSLGLAGGPYNEQFF
clone_size: .; j_call: TRBJ2-7; v_call: TRBV5-1; d_call: TRBD2; cdr3_nt: TGCGCCAGCAGCTTGGGCCAGGGAGGGCCCTCCTACGAGCAGTACTTC; cdr3_aa: CASSLGQGGPSYEQYF
clone_size: .; j_call: TRBJ1-1; v_call: TRBV9; d_call: TRBD1; cdr3_nt: TGTGCCAGCAGCGTAGGGGTATTTGAGGGGGCAATTACTGAAGCTTTCTTT; cdr3_aa: CASSVGVFEGAITEAFF
clone_size: .; j_call: TRBJ1-5; v_call: TRBV27; d_call: .; cdr3_nt: TGTGCCAGCAGTCGCGCGGGGGGGCAGGGTCAGCCCCAGCATTTT; cdr3_aa: CASSRAGGQGQPQHF
clone_size: once; j_call: TRBJ2-3; v_call: TRBV14; d_call: TRBD2; cdr3_nt: TGTGCCAGCAGCCAGCCCCACTTTGCGGGAGAGGGTACGCAGTATTTT; cdr3_aa: CASSQPHFAGEGTQYF
clone_size: once; j_call: TRBJ2-5; v_call: TRBV25-1; d_call: TRBD2; cdr3_nt: TGTGCCAGCAGTGAAGGGAGGGGAGGAGGGGAGACCCAGTACTTC; cdr3_aa: CASSEGRGGGETQYF
clone_size: .; j_call: TRBJ2-1; v_call: TRBV5-1; d_call: TRBD2; cdr3_nt: TGCGCCAGCAGCCTTAGCGGGACCTACAATGAGCAGTTCTTC; cdr3_aa: CASSLSGTYNEQFF